Ten or more counts support the clone carrying this T cell receptor beta chain. The target antigen is unknown. These data belong to a study of molecular identifiers for immune sequencing clone quantification. Study-level information: Sequencing covered four of five parts into which replicate RNA from about 21,000 or 97,000 naive CD8 cells was split.

Overall study results and limits: Barcode sharing among identical TCR molecules could make large clones appear smaller. Naive cells had under 1% of molecules in clones above 20 RNA copies, effectors over 98%.

A CD8+CD4-CCR7+CD45RA+ phenotype served as the sorting definition for naive CD8 T cells. With V trimmed by 5 bases and J by 3 bases, 8 bases remained unmatched. This CDR3 has 15 amino acids. Germline values: CDR1 MNHEY, CDR2 SVGAGI. TCRdb ran MiXCR on the PCR reads and lists one entry per CDR3 protein. The sample lists about 36,000 distinct CDR3 sequences, about a fifth occurring once. The TCR originated in a human donor in good health. Some libraries in this study had Jurkat cell RNA spiked in. The gene calls are TRBV6-5 and TRBJ2-7; 9 nucleotides align to TRBD2. Material: naive CD8+ T cells from blood, with Jurkat cell RNA spiked in. As to subset: FACS-sorted CD8+CD4-CCR7+CD45RA+ naive T cells. The CDR3 sequence is CASSRRGTSRYEQYF. The CDR3 coding sequence is TGTGCCAGCAGTCGACGGGGGACTAGCCGCTACGAGCAGTACTTC.